The 27 T cell receptor beta chains reported below all come from one sample, sequenced in a study of T cell responses to AZD1222 COVID-19 vaccine. TCRdb keeps only in-frame clones here, not all; method: immunoSEQ multiplex PCR. The sample holds 83,000 or so clones, 88% seen once. This material consisted of peripheral blood, taken on day 0 of MenACWY control vaccination. The receptors derive from an adult in good health.

This chain connects TRBV30 to TRBJ2-1, with 7 bases aligning to TRBD1. The germline gives CDR1 GTSNPN, CDR2 SVGIG (reference sequence). The CDR3 extends over 14 amino acids. The V gene end was trimmed by 5 bases and the J gene end by 10 bases; junction bases not matched to a gene: 14. The chain's CDR3 is CAWEPGTAAREQFF. CDR3 DNA: TGTGCCTGGGAACCCGGGACAGCAGCGAGGGAGCAGTTCTTC.

The gene calls are TRBV10-3 and TRBJ2-1; a possible D gene is TRBD2 (5 bases). CDR3 length: 11 amino acids. V dropped 11 bases and J dropped 5 bases, with 10 bases sitting between them. Germline CDR1 is ENHRY and CDR2 is SYGVKD. The CDR3 sequence is CASSGNNEQFF. In nucleotides, the CDR3 is TGTGCCTCAAGCGGTAACAATGAGCAGTTCTTC.

The chain links TRBV10-1 to TRBJ2-7; 10 bases are a match to TRBD2. Germline CDR1 is WNHNN and CDR2 is SYGVQD (reference sequence). The CDR3 is 15 amino acids. The J segment lost 4 bases and the V segment lost 3 bases, leaving 6 bases of the junction unmatched. The CDR3 DNA sequence: TGCGCCAGCAGTGAAAGGGCTAGCGGGAGTTACGAGCAGTACTTC. It is translated as CASSERASGSYEQYF.

V and J are TRBV7-8 and TRBJ2-7; no firm D call. The CDR3 covers 12 residues. Trimming took off 5 bases at V and 5 bases at J, with 10 bases between the two ends. Germline CDR1 reads SGHVS; CDR2 reads FQNEAQ. The CDR3 sequence: CASSRVRDEQYF. For the CDR3, the DNA is TGTGCCAGCAGCCGAGTTCGTGACGAGCAGTACTTC. The whole variable domain, filled in from reference TRBV7-8 and TRBJ2-7, reads GAGVSQSPRYKVAKRGQDVALRCDPISGHVSLFWYQQALGQGPEFLTYFQNEAQLDKSGLPSDRFFAERPEGSVSTLKIQRTQQEDSAVYLCASSRVRDEQYFGPGTRLTVT.

The gene calls are TRBV20-1 and TRBJ1-2; maybe TRBD1 (5 bases). V shed 7 bases and J shed 4 bases, with 10 bases lying between them. Germline V gene sequence: CDR1 DFQATT, CDR2 SNEGSKA (reference sequence). The CDR3 is made up of 11 amino acids. The CDR3 loop is CSEGGGYGYTF. As DNA, the CDR3 is TGCAGTGAGGGTGGGGGCTATGGCTACACCTTC.

This rearrangement joins TRBV11-2 to TRBJ1-2; a possible D gene is TRBD1 (6 bases). With 5 bases removed from V and 3 bases from J, the gap between germline ends came to 16 bases. The CDR3 runs to 15 residues. Germline values: CDR1 SGHAT, CDR2 FQNNGV. CDR3 nucleotide sequence: TGTGCCAGCAGCCCTAACCCGGGGGCCGACTATGGCTACACCTTC. Residues: CASSPNPGADYGYTF.

This clone was counted between two and nine times. V usage is TRBV3-1 (or the pseudogene TRBV3-2) and J usage is TRBJ2-7; the match to TRBD2 covers 8 bases. The germline gives CDR1 LGHDT, CDR2 YNNKEL (reference sequence). The CDR3 length is 12 residues. The J segment lost 6 bases and the V segment lost 9 bases, leaving 7 bases of the junction unmatched. The CDR3 is CASREGVSEQYF. DNA for the CDR3: TGTGCCAGTCGGGAGGGGGTAAGCGAGCAGTACTTC.

The rearrangement uses TRBV5-1 and TRBJ2-1; no clear D. The CDR3 consists of 15 residues. V shed 0 bases and J shed 5 bases, with 12 bases lying between them. The germline CDR1 and CDR2 sequences are SGHRS and YFSETQ. Here the CDR3 DNA reads TGCGCCAGCAGCTTGGCCACCATCAGTAACAATGAGCAGTTCTTC. It translates to CASSLATISNNEQFF.

This chain joins TRBV29-1 and TRBJ2-5; 10 nucleotides align to TRBD2. The V gene's germline CDR1 is SQVTM and CDR2 ANQGSEA. Trimming at V came to 8 bases and at J to 5 bases, leaving 8 bases not matched to a gene. This CDR3 region has 13 residues. The DNA of the CDR3 is TGCAGCACCCTAGCGGGAGAGGGGGAGACCCAGTACTTC. Its protein is CSTLAGEGETQYF.

The chain links TRBV30 to TRBJ1-2, with D maybe TRBD1 (6 bases). Germline V CDR1 and CDR2: GTSNPN, SVGIG (reference sequence). Trimming left V 7 bases short and J 7 bases short, with 19 bases between. The CDR3 extends over 13 amino acids. The CDR3 DNA reads as TGTGCCTCCAGGGCAGGGGAAGTGAGTGGCTACACCTTC. Encoded protein: CASRAGEVSGYTF. Variable domain in full (rest from reference TRBV30 and TRBJ1-2): SQTIHQWPATLVQPVGSPLSLECTVEGTSNPNLYWYRQAAGRGLQLLFYSVGIGQISSEVPQNLSASRPQDRQFILSSKKLLLSDSGFYLCASRAGEVSGYTFGSGTRLTVV.

The chain carries TRBV29-1 and TRBJ2-3, with a weak D call TRBD2 (6 bases). The V gene's germline CDR1 is SQVTM and CDR2 ANQGSEA. The CDR3 has 13 amino acids. V shed 5 bases and J shed 4 bases, with 13 bases lying between them. Written as DNA, the CDR3 is TGCAGCGTTTTAACTAGCACGCCAGATACGCAGTATTTT. It codes for CSVLTSTPDTQYF.

The chain joins TRBV2 to TRBJ2-5; D possibly corresponds to TRBD1 (6 bases). V lost 4 bases and J 2 bases, leaving 17 bases between the germline ends. The CDR3 is made up of 16 amino acids. Germline CDR1 reads SNHLY; CDR2 reads FYNNEI. The CDR3 nucleotides read TGTGCCAGCAGTGGAGATCGGGACAACTATCAAGAGACCCAGTACTTC. Protein: CASSGDRDNYQETQYF.

The V gene is TRBV7-9, the J gene TRBJ1-1; no reliable D call. Germline V gene lookup returns CDR1 SEHNR and CDR2 FQNEAQ (reference sequence). With 1 base removed from V and 1 base from J, the gap between germline ends came to 13 bases. The CDR3 has 16 residues. CDR3 region: CASSLGKTGGNTEAFF. CDR3 coding DNA: TGTGCCAGCAGCTTAGGTAAGACTGGAGGGAACACTGAAGCTTTCTTT.

The genes are TRBV7-9 and TRBJ1-3, with TRBD1 as a possible D gene (5 bases). Per the germline V gene, CDR1 is SEHNR and CDR2 is FQNEAQ (reference sequence). CDR3 size: 16 residues. V was trimmed by 7 bases and J by 0 bases, leaving 16 bases between them. The CDR3 here is CASNPRRQSSGNTIYF. The CDR3 coding sequence is TGTGCCAGCAACCCGCGTAGACAGAGCTCTGGAAACACCATATATTTT.

A single count supports this clone. The chain employs TRBV6-6 and TRBJ1-2; TRBD1 aligns across 8 bases. Germline V gene data show CDR1 as MNHNY and CDR2 as SVGAGI (reference sequence). Losses at the gene ends were 5 bases for V and 7 bases for J; bases not matched to a gene: 9. The CDR3 has 14 residues. The CDR3 bases are TGTGCCAGCAGTCCGACAGGGGAGGGTAGTGGCTACACCTTC. Translating gives CASSPTGEGSGYTF.

This clone appeared a few times. This chain joins TRBV4-3 and TRBJ1-1, with a tentative D call TRBD1 (6 bases). This CDR3 is built from 13 residues. Trimming pared 3 bases from V and 3 bases from J, leaving 8 bases between. CDR1 is LGHNA, CDR2 YSLEER, per germline. CDR3 amino acids: CASSQDSDTEAFF. For the CDR3, the DNA is TGCGCCAGCAGCCAGGACAGCGACACTGAAGCTTTCTTT.

The chain carries TRBV7-6 and TRBJ2-7, with D maybe TRBD1 (6 bases). Looked up from germline, CDR1 is SGHVS and CDR2 is FNYEAQ. V shed 1 base and J shed 0 bases, with 13 bases lying between them. This CDR3 has 16 residues. The CDR3 nucleotides are TGTGCCAGCAGCTTAGAAACAGGGCGTATCTCCTACGAGCAGTACTTC. It translates to CASSLETGRISYEQYF.

The V call is TRBV5-6, the J call TRBJ1-5; maybe TRBD1 (5 bases). Trimming shortened V by 5 bases and J by 1 base, and 16 bases separated the two germline ends. The germline gives CDR1 SGHDT, CDR2 YYEEEE. The CDR3 sequence is 16 residues long. CDR3 loop: CASSRSGGASNQPQHF. CDR3 nucleotide sequence: TGTGCCAGCAGTCGTTCCGGAGGGGCGAGCAATCAGCCCCAGCATTTT.

The chain recombines TRBV3-1 (or the pseudogene TRBV3-2) with TRBJ2-3; 12 bases are a match to TRBD2. The junction had 6 bases not matched to a gene; V was cut back by 2 bases and J by 6 bases. The length of the CDR3 is 16 residues. The germline V gene has CDR1 LGHDT and CDR2 YNNKEL (reference sequence). CDR3 DNA: TGTGCCAGCAGCCAACGTCTAGCGGGAGGGCCGGATACGCAGTATTTT. Protein: CASSQRLAGGPDTQYF.

The gene calls are TRBV5-1 and TRBJ1-4, with 7 bases fitting TRBD1. With V trimmed by 2 bases and J by 5 bases, 3 bases remained unmatched. CDR1 and CDR2 (germline): SGHRS, YFSETQ. This CDR3 contains 14 residues. CDR3 protein: CASSFKGANEKLFF. The CDR3 DNA follows: TGCGCCAGCAGCTTTAAGGGGGCGAATGAAAAACTGTTTTTT.

The chain combines TRBV4-2 with TRBJ1-6; D ambiguous. The CDR3 is 13 residues long. Germline CDR1 and CDR2: LGHNA and YNFKEQ. The V and J ends lost 3 bases and 9 bases respectively, with 9 bases between them. DNA for the CDR3: TGTGCCAGCAGCCAGGCTGGGGTTTCACCCCTCCACTTT. It is translated as CASSQAGVSPLHF.

This clone occurred once. The chain is built from TRBV21-1 and TRBJ1-2. TRBV21-1 is a pseudogene. This CDR3 is built from 16 residues. The CDR3 coding sequence is TGTGCCAGCAGCAAAAGGGCCTCTCCGAAAGATCATGGCTACACCTTC. Its protein is CASSKRASPKDHGYTF.

The V gene is TRBV20-1, the J gene TRBJ2-1; unclear D gene. The CDR3 covers 11 residues. V was trimmed by 2 bases and J by 4 bases, leaving 3 bases between them. CDR1 is DFQATT and CDR2 is SNEGSKA in the germline V gene (reference sequence). The CDR3 DNA follows: TGCAGTGCTAGACGATACAATGAGCAGTTCTTC. This translates into CSARRYNEQFF.

The rearrangement links TRBV7-2 to TRBJ1-5; no firm D call. CDR3 length: 15 residues. CDR1 and CDR2 (germline): SGHTA, FQGNSA. The V gene lost 4 bases and the J gene lost 9 bases, with 19 bases spanning the gap. This CDR3 reads CASSSPPGLGGPQHF. The CDR3 DNA follows: TGTGCCAGCAGCTCCCCCCCGGGCCTCGGAGGGCCCCAGCATTTT.

The J gene is TRBJ2-7, the V gene TRBV7-2; TRBD2 matches at 7 bases. With 0 bases clipped from V and 7 bases from J, the junction kept 6 bases outside the gene matches. This CDR3 is 14 amino acids long. Looked up from germline, CDR1 is SGHTA and CDR2 is FQGNSA. In DNA form, the CDR3 reads TGTGCCAGCAGCTTAGCGGGAGGGCCGAGGGAGCAGTACTTC. Its protein product is CASSLAGGPREQYF.

This clone was observed a single time. The V call is TRBV11-2, the J call TRBJ2-3; D gene unclear. Trimming pared 3 bases from V and 0 bases from J, leaving 4 bases between. From germline, CDR1 is SGHAT and CDR2 FQNNGV. This CDR3 has 13 amino acids. CDR3 DNA: TGTGCCAGCAGCTTGGTTAGCACAGATACGCAGTATTTT. This sequence encodes CASSLVSTDTQYF.

The chain combines TRBV3-1 (or the pseudogene TRBV3-2) with TRBJ2-6; 9 nucleotides agree with TRBD1. Germline-derived CDR1 and CDR2 are LGHDT and YNNKEL (reference sequence). The V gene end was trimmed by 3 bases and the J gene end by 2 bases; junction bases not matched to a gene: 5. The CDR3 sequence is 17 residues long. CDR3 bases: TGTGCCAGCAGCCAGGGGACAGGGATGCCTGGGGCCAACGTCCTGACTTTC. It specifies CASSQGTGMPGANVLTF.